This T cell receptor beta chain came from a study of T cell changes during pregnancy in multiple sclerosis. Sequencing was performed with immunoSEQ multiplex PCR; in TCRdb, only in-frame clones are kept and a portion is missing. The sample yields approximately 51,000 clones, 94% seen once. This CDR3 spans 16 amino acids. Looked up from germline, CDR1 is SNHLY and CDR2 is FYNNEI. The ends lost 4 bases at V and 6 bases at J; junction bases unmatched: 10. This clonotype originated in a female donor with multiple sclerosis, enrolled in a pregnancy study. The gene calls are TRBV2 and TRBJ2-1; 9 bases are a match to TRBD1. The material was CD4+ T cells from peripheral blood mononuclear cells, obtained in the second trimester of pregnancy. The CDR3 sequence is CASSGLGTGIGNEQFF. For the CDR3, the DNA is TGTGCCAGCAGTGGGTTAGGGACAGGGATAGGCAATGAGCAGTTCTTC. Variable domain in full (rest from reference TRBV2 and TRBJ2-1): EPEVTQTPSHQVTQMGQEVILRCVPISNHLYFYWYRQILGQKVEFLVSFYNNEISEKSEIFDDQFSVERPDGSNFTLKIRSTKLEDSAMYFCASSGLGTGIGNEQFFGPGTRLTVL.